This TCR beta chain is drawn from a study of T cell changes during pregnancy in multiple sclerosis. Germline-derived CDR1 and CDR2 are SGHRS and YFSETQ. CDR3 length: 15 amino acids. The J segment lost 2 bases and the V segment lost 6 bases, leaving 7 bases of the junction unmatched. Generated by immunoSEQ multiplex PCR, the TCRdb table keeps only in-frame clones and is missing some. The table has approximately 74,000 clones, approximately 92% seen once; the top ten hold 2% to 2.5%. Sequenced here: peripheral blood, sampled before pregnancy. The receptor was isolated from a female donor with multiple sclerosis, enrolled in a pregnancy study. V gene TRBV5-1 combines with J gene TRBJ2-1; 8 bases map to TRBD2. The CDR3, as DNA: TGCGCCAGCAACCCTAGCGGGCCGACCTACAATGAGCAGTTCTTC. The encoded protein is CASNPSGPTYNEQFF.